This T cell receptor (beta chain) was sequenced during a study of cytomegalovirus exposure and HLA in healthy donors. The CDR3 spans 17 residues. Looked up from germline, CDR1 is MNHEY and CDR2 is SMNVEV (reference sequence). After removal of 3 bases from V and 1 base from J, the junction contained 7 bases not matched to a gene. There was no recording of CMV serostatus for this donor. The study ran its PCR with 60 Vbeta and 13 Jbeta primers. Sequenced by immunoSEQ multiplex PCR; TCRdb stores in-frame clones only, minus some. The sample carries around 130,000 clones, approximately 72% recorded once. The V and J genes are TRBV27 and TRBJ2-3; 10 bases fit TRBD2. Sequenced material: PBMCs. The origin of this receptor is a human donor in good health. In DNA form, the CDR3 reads TGTGCCAGCAGTTTTAGTAGCGGGGGGAGACGCACAGATACGCAGTATTTT. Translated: CASSFSSGGRRTDTQYF.